One sample yielded the 25 T cell receptor beta chains listed below, sequenced in a study of monozygotic twins with inflammatory bowel disease (dated by TCRdb to between 2018 and 2021). Library preparation employed 5' RACE. Instrument on record: Illumina HiSeq 2500. The reads underwent TCRdb reprocessing, giving one record for each CDR3 protein sequence and no DNA. This sample's table carries 93,000 or so distinct CDR3 sequences. The ten largest clones take up about 2% of the sample. Sequencing was performed on blood. The receptors stem from a human donor with ulcerative colitis or Crohn's disease, or a healthy co-twin of an affected twin (not recorded which).

The CDR3 region is CSALRLVGGDTQYF. The chain recombines TRBV20-1 with TRBJ2-3; there is no DNA to check the TCRdb D call of TRBD2. This CDR3 is 14 amino acids long. Looked up from germline, CDR1 is DFQATT and CDR2 is SNEGSKA (reference sequence).

The chain recombines TRBV11-2 with TRBJ1-1; TCRdb designates TRBD1, a call that cannot be tested without DNA. The germline gives CDR1 SGHAT, CDR2 FQNNGV. The CDR3 contains 14 residues. CDR3 sequence: CASSAFTGGTEAFF.

This chain connects TRBV12-3 or TRBV12-4 to TRBJ1-1. The CDR3 has 16 residues. The CDR3 here is CASSLAAYRGNTEAFF.

CDR3 sequence: CASSQHRGTSGYEQYF. This rearrangement joins TRBV4-3 to TRBJ2-7; lacking DNA, the TRBD2 call made by TCRdb goes unchecked. The germline V gene has CDR1 LGHNA and CDR2 YSLEER. There are 16 residues in the CDR3.

The CDR3 protein is CSVSRSRDTEAFF. The rearrangement links TRBV29-1 to TRBJ1-1. Germline V gives CDR1 SQVTM, CDR2 ANQGSEA. The CDR3 length is 13 residues.

The chain joins TRBV11-2 to TRBJ1-5. This CDR3 is 14 amino acids long. Germline CDR1 and CDR2: SGHAT and FQNNGV. This CDR3 is CASSLRGYNQPQHF.

The rearrangement uses TRBV5-1 and TRBJ2-1; TCRdb's assignment of TRBD2 cannot be checked, as there is no DNA. Germline lookup yields CDR1 SGHRS and CDR2 YFSETQ. The CDR3 is 14 amino acids. CDR3 residues: CASNEGSSYNEQFF.

The chain joins TRBV7-9 to TRBJ2-1; the D call of TRBD1 rests on TCRdb alone, since no DNA is present to check it. The CDR3 totals 15 residues. Germline lookup yields CDR1 SEHNR and CDR2 FQNEAQ (reference sequence). The CDR3 loop is CASSLALGTTIEQFF.

The rearrangement links TRBV11-3 to TRBJ2-1; the D call of TRBD2 rests on TCRdb alone, since no DNA is present to check it. This CDR3 is built from 15 residues. Per germline, CDR1 SGHNT and CDR2 YENEEA. CDR3 amino acids: CASSLASSGRNEQFF.

The chain has TRBV30 and TRBJ2-7. CDR3 length: 12 residues. CDR1 and CDR2 (germline): GTSNPN, SVGIG (reference sequence). CDR3 sequence: CAWISSSYEQYF.

This CDR3 is CSLRGSVEQFF. The chain joins TRBV29-1 to TRBJ2-1; TCRdb indicates TRBD2, and absent DNA this call remains unverified. The CDR3 runs 11 residues. CDR1 and CDR2 (germline): SQVTM, ANQGSEA.

V gene TRBV6-2 or TRBV6-3 combines with J gene TRBJ2-7. The CDR3 totals 12 residues. In germline, CDR1 is MNHEY, CDR2 SVGEGT. Here the CDR3 reads CASSYSNTRQYF.

This chain joins TRBV5-1 and TRBJ2-3. This CDR3 contains 13 residues. The germline CDR1 and CDR2 sequences are SGHRS and YFSETQ. CDR3 region: CASSLDSTDTQYF.

This CDR3 is CASSLVGVLQGAPNTGELFF. V gene TRBV5-4 combines with J gene TRBJ2-2; the TRBD1 assignment by TCRdb is unverifiable without DNA. The germline gives CDR1 SGHNT, CDR2 YYREEE (reference sequence). The CDR3 is 20 amino acids.

The chain combines TRBV20-1 with TRBJ1-6; TCRdb's D call, TRBD1, is unchecked because there is no DNA. CDR1 is DFQATT, CDR2 SNEGSKA, per germline (reference sequence). The CDR3 is 14 residues long. CDR3 residues: CSARDQGAKSPLHF.

V usage is TRBV24-1 and J usage is TRBJ2-7; TCRdb returns TRBD2, unconfirmable since there is no DNA. The germline gives CDR1 KGHDR, CDR2 SFDVKD. The CDR3 has 16 amino acids. CDR3 sequence reads: CATSAPSGGLSDEQYF.

V and J are TRBV7-3 and TRBJ2-2. Germline V gives CDR1 SGHTA, CDR2 FQGTGA. This CDR3 contains 15 residues. CDR3 sequence reads: CASSLSLSASGELFF. Full variable domain (missing parts from reference TRBV7-3 and TRBJ2-2): GAGVSQTPSNKVTEKGKYVELRCDPISGHTALYWYRQSLGQGPEFLIYFQGTGAADDSGLPNDRFFAVRPEGSVSTLKIQRTERGDSAVYLCASSLSLSASGELFFGEGSRLTVL.

This sequence joins TRBV18 and TRBJ2-7; no DNA is available, so the TRBD1 call from TCRdb remains unchecked. Germline CDR1 reads KGHSH; CDR2 reads LQKENI. The CDR3 is 16 residues long. The CDR3 protein is CASSLTPPGQGSEQYF.

The V gene is TRBV7-9, the J gene TRBJ2-3; the D call of TRBD1 rests on TCRdb alone, since no DNA is present to check it. This CDR3 is 16 amino acids long. In germline, CDR1 is SEHNR, CDR2 FQNEAQ (reference sequence). The CDR3 region is CASSNRDRAGTDTQYF.

The gene calls are TRBV7-2 and TRBJ2-7; TCRdb outputs TRBD1, but without DNA this stays unchecked. From germline, CDR1 is SGHTA and CDR2 FQGNSA. The CDR3 runs 13 residues. CDR3 amino acids: CASSTGFSYEQYF.

V gene TRBV5-1 combines with J gene TRBJ2-1. Germline CDR1 reads SGHRS; CDR2 reads YFSETQ. The CDR3 covers 15 residues. This chain's CDR3 is CASSLKQDSVNEQFF.

The chain has TRBV20-1 and TRBJ1-2; as DNA is missing, the TRBD1 call by TCRdb cannot be tested. From germline, CDR1 is DFQATT and CDR2 SNEGSKA (reference sequence). CDR3 length: 11 residues. CDR3 sequence: CSPQGLGGYTF.

The chain uses TRBV12-3 or TRBV12-4 and TRBJ2-7; TCRdb picks TRBD1, but there is no DNA to check that call. The CDR3 extends over 14 amino acids. This CDR3 is CASRLTGSSYEQYF.

The chain joins TRBV5-1 to TRBJ1-6. Per germline, CDR1 SGHRS and CDR2 YFSETQ. The CDR3 loop spans 12 amino acids. This CDR3 is CASRTGDSPLHF.

The V call is TRBV7-9, the J call TRBJ2-7. Germline V lookup: CDR1 SEHNR, CDR2 FQNEAQ (reference sequence). The CDR3 spans 14 residues. CDR3 loop: CASSLSSSSYEQYF.